These T cell receptor beta chains were read from a single sample in a study of OX40 agonist ivuxolimab in advanced cancers. Only in-frame clones appear in the TCRdb table, and some are missing; sequencing was by immunoSEQ multiplex PCR. Found here are about 41,000 clones, approximately 78% of them singletons; the top ten hold 22%. The input for sequencing was CD4+ or CD8+ T cells sorted from blood, taken in a trial of the OX40 agonist ivuxolimab. These receptors were collected from an adult with an advanced solid tumor such as melanoma, head and neck, liver or kidney cancer. Both conserved end residues are part of each CDR3. Each record gives: J gene, clone size, D gene, V gene, CDR3 protein, CDR3 DNA. D genes are given only for firm matches. Where a row states a size, it is once, few, many or the class of an expanded clone; other rows omit it.

TRBJ2-7 NA TRBD2 TRBV27 CASSLEGLAGTPYEQYF TGTGCCAGCAGTTTGGAGGGACTAGCGGGTACCCCCTACGAGCAGTACTTC
TRBJ1-2 NA NA TRBV9 CASKGLYGYTF TGTGCCAGCAAAGGGTTGTATGGCTACACCTTC
TRBJ1-5 NA TRBD1 TRBV18 CASSRRTGDSNQPQHF TGTGCCAGCTCACGACGGACAGGGGATAGCAATCAGCCCCAGCATTTT
TRBJ1-4 NA TRBD1 TRBV25-1 CASSEPTPGGTNEKLFF TGTGCCAGCAGTGAACCCACACCAGGGGGAACTAATGAAAAACTGTTTTTT
TRBJ1-1 once NA TRBV4-2 CASSQGWYTEAFF TGTGCCAGCAGCCAGGGCTGGTACACTGAAGCTTTCTTT
TRBJ2-6 NA TRBD1 TRBV12-5 CASGSGQGAIGANVLTF TGTGCTAGTGGTTCGGGACAGGGGGCGATAGGGGCCAACGTCCTGACTTTC
TRBJ2-7 NA TRBD1 TRBV19 CASSIRGQGSAYEQYF TGTGCCAGTAGTATTCGCGGACAGGGGTCAGCTTACGAGCAGTACTTC
TRBJ2-7 few TRBD1 TRBV19 CASSTSGGSTLEQYF TGTGCCAGTAGTACCTCAGGGGGCTCTACTCTCGAGCAGTACTTC
TRBJ2-7 NA NA TRBV7-9 CASSPPRGNYEQYF TGTGCCAGCAGCCCCCCCAGGGGCAACTACGAGCAGTACTTC
TRBJ2-2 few NA TRBV7-9 CASSNVEELFF TGTGCCAGCAGCAATGTCGAGGAGCTGTTTTTT
TRBJ2-7 NA TRBD1 TRBV5-4 CASSLVGGNEQYF TGTGCCAGCAGCTTAGTAGGGGGCAACGAGCAGTACTTC
TRBJ1-3 NA NA TRBV19 CASSSDGVSGNTIYF TGTGCCAGTAGTTCGGACGGCGTCTCTGGAAACACCATATATTTT
TRBJ2-1 NA TRBD2 TRBV27 CASSSGSSYNEQFF TGTGCCAGCAGTAGCGGGAGCTCCTACAATGAGCAGTTCTTC
TRBJ2-6 NA TRBD1 TRBV7-9 CASSLAQGGSGANVLTF TGTGCCAGCAGCTTAGCACAGGGGGGATCTGGGGCCAACGTCCTGACTTTC
TRBJ2-3 NA NA TRBV6-5 CASTERNTDTQYF TGTGCCAGTACGGAGCGGAACACAGATACGCAGTATTTT
TRBJ1-5 NA NA TRBV27 CASSLSSGRSNQPQHF TGTGCCAGCAGTTTATCGTCAGGGCGGTCAAATCAGCCCCAGCATTTT
TRBJ2-1 NA NA TRBV6-5 CASSNDLNEQFF TGTGCCAGCAGTAACGACTTAAATGAGCAGTTCTTC
TRBJ2-6 few TRBD1 TRBV19 CASSRDRDAGANVLTF TGTGCCAGTAGTAGGGACAGGGACGCCGGGGCCAACGTCCTGACTTTC
TRBJ1-3 NA TRBD1 TRBV7-2 CASSWRQGGSGNTIYF TGTGCCAGCAGCTGGCGACAGGGGGGGTCTGGAAACACCATATATTTT
TRBJ2-4 NA NA TRBV4-3 CASSQAPEYNIQYF TGCGCCAGCAGCCAAGCCCCCGAATACAACATTCAGTACTTC
TRBJ2-7 NA TRBD2 TRBV27 CASSSGLVNYEQYF TGTGCCAGCAGTTCGGGACTAGTCAACTACGAGCAGTACTTC
TRBJ1-5 few NA TRBV19 CASSQKADRTAQHF TGTGCCAGTAGCCAAAAGGCCGACCGTACGGCCCAGCATTTT
TRBJ2-7 NA NA TRBV4-1 CASSQASSSPEQYF TGCGCCAGCAGCCAAGCCAGTTCCTCCCCCGAGCAGTACTTC
TRBJ2-1 NA TRBD2 TRBV6-1 CASSESGGPYNEQFF TGTGCCAGCAGTGAAAGCGGGGGGCCCTACAATGAGCAGTTCTTC
TRBJ2-1 NA TRBD1 TRBV4-1 CASSQDRLDRDVRGEQFF TGCGCCAGCAGCCAAGATCGGTTGGACAGGGACGTTCGGGGTGAGCAGTTCTTC
TRBJ2-1 NA NA TRBV7-9 CASSLVLASYNEQFF TGTGCCAGCAGCTTAGTTCTCGCCTCCTACAATGAGCAGTTCTTC
TRBJ2-2 NA TRBD2 TRBV2 CASRLLAGANGELFF TGTGCCAGCAGGCTCTTAGCGGGAGCGAACGGGGAGCTGTTTTTT
TRBJ2-7 few TRBD2 TRBV28 CASSGSGGSYEQYF TGTGCCAGCAGTGGTTCGGGGGGCTCCTACGAGCAGTACTTC
TRBJ2-1 NA TRBD2 TRBV14 CASSGGRAGEQFF TGTGCCAGCAGCGGAGGGAGGGCCGGTGAGCAGTTCTTC
TRBJ2-1 NA TRBD2 TRBV7-2 CASSLVLAGGYNEQFF TGTGCCAGCAGCTTAGTTCTAGCGGGGGGGTACAATGAGCAGTTCTTC
TRBJ2-3 NA TRBD1 TRBV7-9 CASNQGQGARTDTQYF TGTGCCAGCAACCAGGGACAGGGGGCCCGCACAGATACGCAGTATTTT
TRBJ2-5 NA TRBD2 TRBV7-8 CASSYNTGTSGVETQYF TGTGCCAGCAGCTATAACACCGGGACTAGCGGGGTAGAGACCCAGTACTTC
TRBJ1-4 NA NA TRBV27 CASSQQWGDEKLFF TGTGCCAGCAGTCAGCAATGGGGTGATGAAAAACTGTTTTTT
TRBJ1-1 NA TRBD1 TRBV6-5 CASRRTGGTAAFF TGTGCCAGCAGACGGACAGGGGGCACCGCAGCTTTCTTT
TRBJ1-2 NA TRBD1 TRBV19 CASSIWGGGGSYGYTF TGTGCCAGTAGTATTTGGGGGGGAGGGGGCAGCTATGGCTACACCTTC
TRBJ2-7 NA NA TRBV4-2 CASSSLQGLSYEQYF TGTGCCAGCAGCTCCCTACAGGGACTCTCCTACGAGCAGTACTTC
TRBJ1-4 few TRBD1 TRBV7-2 CASSLDRTGKYLGEKLFF TGTGCCAGCAGCTTAGATAGGACAGGGAAGTACTTAGGGGAAAAACTGTTTTTT
TRBJ2-3 NA NA TRBV6-1 CASSSRPLTDTQYF TGTGCCAGCAGTTCTCGGCCTCTCACAGATACGCAGTATTTT
TRBJ1-1 few NA TRBV7-9 CASSSGAFGAFF TGTGCCAGCAGTTCGGGGGCGTTTGGAGCTTTCTTT
TRBJ2-2 NA NA TRBV4-1 CASSQSVGTGELFF TGCGCCAGCAGCCAAAGCGTGGGGACCGGGGAGCTGTTTTTT
TRBJ1-6 NA TRBD1 TRBV13 CASSMTGQGYSPLHF TGTGCCAGCAGCATGACGGGACAGGGTTATTCACCCCTCCACTTT
TRBJ2-2 NA NA TRBV5-5 CASSLSTVTGELFF TGTGCCAGCAGCTTATCGACGGTCACCGGGGAGCTGTTTTTT
TRBJ2-3 NA TRBD2 TRBV10-2 CASSPWGGRATDTQYF TGCGCCAGCAGTCCTTGGGGCGGGAGGGCTACAGATACGCAGTATTTT
TRBJ2-7 NA TRBD1 TRBV7-2 CASSPPRTGGNEQYF TGTGCCAGCAGCCCACCTCGGACAGGGGGCAACGAGCAGTACTTC
TRBJ2-7 once NA TRBV19 CASSIEVSYEQYF TGTGCCAGTAGTATAGAGGTGTCCTACGAGCAGTACTTC
TRBJ2-7 NA NA TRBV9 CASSAGLGYEQYF TGTGCCAGCAGCGCGGGGTTGGGCTACGAGCAGTACTTC
TRBJ1-5 NA NA TRBV4-1 CASSQDFRGNQPQHF TGCGCCAGCAGCCAAGATTTTAGGGGCAATCAGCCCCAGCATTTT
TRBJ2-2 NA NA TRBV12-1 CASSFDRDRGYTGELFF TGTGCCAGCAGCTTTGACCGGGACAGGGGGTACACCGGGGAGCTGTTTTTT
TRBJ1-3 NA NA TRBV27 CASRKGYSGNTIYF TGTGCCAGCAGGAAAGGGTACTCTGGAAACACCATATATTTT
TRBJ2-3 NA TRBD2 TRBV7-2 CASSLFTSGSTDTQYF TGTGCCAGCAGCTTGTTCACTAGCGGGAGTACAGATACGCAGTATTTT
TRBJ1-3 NA NA TRBV7-8 CASSSTQADVQGNTIYF TGTGCCAGCAGCTCCACTCAAGCAGACGTGCAAGGAAACACCATATATTTT
TRBJ2-7 NA NA TRBV18 CASSPPIIYEQYF TGTGCCAGCTCACCACCGATCATATACGAGCAGTACTTC
TRBJ1-5 NA NA TRBV23-1 CASSLGGRQPQHF TGCGCCAGCAGTCTTGGGGGTAGGCAGCCCCAGCATTTT
TRBJ2-1 NA TRBD1 TRBV18 CASSPGQARYNEQFF TGTGCCAGCTCACCAGGACAGGCTCGATACAATGAGCAGTTCTTC